Listed here are 30 T cell receptor beta chains from one sample, sequenced in a study of CD8 T cell repertoires and HIV-1 epitope variants. The antigens of these receptors remain unknown. Libraries were prepared by immunoSEQ multiplex PCR; TCRdb keeps only in-frame clonotypes and omits some of them. Of a few thousand clones in the sample, roughly 70% were seen once. Source material: cultured CD8+ T cells derived from PBMCs. These receptors were collected from a male donor with HIV.

J is TRBJ2-5 and V is TRBV6-5, with TRBD2 matching 10 bases. The CDR3 totals 15 residues. Germline V gives CDR1 MNHEY, CDR2 SVGAGI. With 4 bases clipped from V and 4 bases from J, the junction kept 6 bases outside the gene matches. This CDR3 reads CASSLAGGSGETQYF. The CDR3 region has the DNA TGTGCCAGCAGTTTAGCGGGAGGTTCGGGAGAGACCCAGTACTTC.

There are a few counts of this clone. This chain joins TRBV5-4 and TRBJ1-5; TRBD1 might be the D (6 bases). The V gene's germline CDR1 is SGHNT and CDR2 YYREEE (reference sequence). The CDR3 loop spans 14 amino acids. V lost 3 bases, J lost 1 base, and 8 bases lay in between. The CDR3 DNA reads as TGTGCCAGCAGCTATGGACAGAGCAATCAGCCCCAGCATTTT. Translating it yields CASSYGQSNQPQHF.

The V gene is TRBV9, the J gene TRBJ2-5; TRBD2 matches at 7 bases. The junction had 11 bases not matched to a gene; V was cut back by 3 bases and J by 6 bases. The CDR3 extends over 15 amino acids. Germline V lookup: CDR1 SGDLS, CDR2 YYNGEE. CDR3 sequence (DNA): TGTGCCAGCAGCGGCCGGGACTATGAGCGGCAGACCCAGTACTTC. It encodes CASSGRDYERQTQYF.

This chain joins TRBV27 and TRBJ2-2; D is unclear. Germline V gene lookup returns CDR1 MNHEY and CDR2 SMNVEV (reference sequence). This CDR3 is 13 amino acids long. Trimming took off 10 bases at V and 4 bases at J, with 13 bases between the two ends. CDR3 residues: CAIKHLGTGELFF. In DNA, the CDR3 is TGTGCCATCAAACACTTGGGCACCGGGGAGCTGTTTTTT.

The count of this clone is one. The genes are TRBV27 and TRBJ2-1, with 7 bases fitting TRBD1. V was pared by 4 bases and J by 0 bases, with 3 bases of the junction left unmatched. The CDR3 is 15 amino acids. CDR1 and CDR2 from the germline V gene are MNHEY and SMNVEV (reference sequence). The CDR3 sequence is CASSSTGLSYNEQFF. In DNA, the CDR3 is TGTGCCAGCAGTTCGACAGGGCTCTCCTACAATGAGCAGTTCTTC.

V and J are TRBV30 and TRBJ2-2; 7 bases align to TRBD1. J was trimmed by 4 bases and V by 5 bases; bases with no gene match: 4. The CDR3 contains 13 residues. The germline V gene encodes CDR1 GTSNPN and CDR2 SVGIG (reference sequence). This chain's CDR3 is CAWGTDGTGELFF. The CDR3 DNA follows: TGTGCCTGGGGGACAGACGGCACCGGGGAGCTGTTTTTT.

The chain uses TRBV7-9 and TRBJ1-1; the D gene is possibly TRBD1 (6 bases). The V gene lost 0 bases and the J gene lost 4 bases, with 12 bases spanning the gap. There are 15 residues in the CDR3. In germline, CDR1 is SEHNR, CDR2 FQNEAQ (reference sequence). This chain's CDR3 is CASSLAGGPGTEAFF. CDR3 in DNA: TGTGCCAGCAGCTTAGCTGGGGGGCCGGGCACTGAAGCTTTCTTT.

The chain is built from TRBV14 and TRBJ2-3; 10 nucleotides align to TRBD2. Trimming at V came to 4 bases and at J to 4 bases, leaving 2 bases not matched to a gene. The CDR3 is 14 amino acids. Germline V CDR1 and CDR2: SGHDN, FVKESK. The CDR3 sequence is CASSLAGGPDTQYF. As DNA, the CDR3 is TGTGCCAGCAGCCTAGCGGGAGGCCCAGATACGCAGTATTTT.

This chain links TRBV11-1 with TRBJ1-2; D gene unclear. This CDR3 has 14 residues. Trimming took off 3 bases at V and 0 bases at J, with 8 bases between the two ends. CDR1 and CDR2 from the germline V gene are SGHAT and FQDESV (reference sequence). The CDR3 sequence: CASSFKGTNYGYTF. The CDR3 region has the DNA TGTGCCAGCAGCTTTAAGGGAACTAACTATGGCTACACCTTC.

The gene calls are TRBV10-3 and TRBJ2-5; D is unclear. This CDR3 region has 14 residues. Trimming pared 3 bases from V and 5 bases from J, leaving 13 bases between. Per the germline V gene, CDR1 is ENHRY and CDR2 is SYGVKD. CDR3 region: CAISEFQVGETQYF. DNA for the CDR3: TGTGCCATCAGTGAATTTCAGGTGGGGGAGACCCAGTACTTC.

This clone showed up just a few times. The CDR3 is CASSLVQANEQFF. Here the CDR3 DNA reads TGTGCCAGCAGCTTGGTGCAGGCCAATGAGCAGTTCTTC. This chain links TRBV5-6 with TRBJ2-1; D call uncertain. The V end was cut by 0 bases, the J end by 6 bases, with 7 bases between. The CDR3 sequence is 13 residues long. Germline V lookup: CDR1 SGHDT, CDR2 YYEEEE.

The rearrangement uses TRBV7-9 and TRBJ2-5; D may be TRBD1 or TRBD2 (6 bases each). TRBJ2-7 matches the DNA end more closely, so the J call is doubtful. Per the germline V gene, CDR1 is SEHNR and CDR2 is FQNEAQ (reference sequence). The CDR3 runs 14 residues. The CDR3 region is CASSLAGGWDEQYF. The DNA for the CDR3 is TGTGCCAGCAGCTTAGCGGGGGGCTGGGACGAGCAGTACTTC.

This chain links TRBV5-4 with TRBJ2-7, with 7 nucleotides matching TRBD2. Per the germline V gene, CDR1 is SGHNT and CDR2 is YYREEE (reference sequence). Losses at the gene ends were 2 bases for V and 13 bases for J; bases not matched to a gene: 9. The CDR3 contains 12 residues. The CDR3 bases are TGTGCCAGCAGCTTCGGGGGAGGGCCATTTTACTTC. It translates to CASSFGGGPFYF.

This clone was counted once. V is TRBV2 and J is TRBJ1-5; no firm D call. V was pared by 3 bases and J by 2 bases, with 5 bases between. This CDR3 has 13 residues. Germline lookup yields CDR1 SNHLY and CDR2 FYNNEI. The CDR3 nucleotides are TGTGCCAGCAGTGAGGTGCGCAATCAGCCCCAGCATTTT. Its protein product is CASSEVRNQPQHF.

V usage is TRBV7-9 and J usage is TRBJ1-2; the D gene is possibly TRBD1 (5 bases). The CDR3 is 13 amino acids. V was trimmed by 6 bases and J by 4 bases, leaving 12 bases between them. Per the germline V gene, CDR1 is SEHNR and CDR2 is FQNEAQ (reference sequence). The CDR3 protein is CASSSRDGYGYTF. The CDR3 region has the DNA TGTGCCAGCAGTAGCCGGGACGGCTATGGCTACACCTTC. The full variable domain, rest sourced from reference TRBV7-9 and TRBJ1-2, is DTGVSQNPRHKITKRGQNVTFRCDPISEHNRLYWYRQTLGQGPEFLTYFQNEAQLEKSRLLSDRFSAERPKGSFSTLEIQRTEQGDSAMYLCASSSRDGYGYTFGSGTRLTVV.

The V call is TRBV11-2, the J call TRBJ2-5; D is undetermined. The CDR3 is 14 amino acids. CDR1 and CDR2 (germline): SGHAT, FQNNGV. The V and J ends lost 1 base and 0 bases respectively, with 6 bases between them. The CDR3 sequence is CASSLGRYQETQYF. The DNA of the CDR3 is TGTGCCAGCAGCTTAGGCAGGTACCAAGAGACCCAGTACTTC.

In this sample, this clone turned up a few times. The V call is TRBV11-2, the J call TRBJ1-1; no clear D. CDR3 length: 13 residues. The V end was cut by 1 base, the J end by 7 bases, with 10 bases between. In germline, CDR1 is SGHAT, CDR2 FQNNGV. The CDR3 DNA is TGTGCCAGCAGCTTAGGGCCAGCCGTTGAAGCTTTCTTT. This gives the protein CASSLGPAVEAFF.

The chain recombines TRBV19 with TRBJ2-2, with 7 nucleotides matching TRBD1. V lost 4 bases and J lost 5; bases outside the gene matches: 1. Germline V gives CDR1 LNHDA, CDR2 SQIVND (reference sequence). The CDR3 has 13 residues. The CDR3 reads CASSRGQTGELFF. CDR3 coding DNA: TGTGCCAGTAGTAGGGGACAGACCGGGGAGCTGTTTTTT. Drawing the rest from reference TRBV19 and TRBJ2-2, the complete variable domain is DGGITQSPKYLFRKEGQNVTLSCEQNLNHDAMYWYRQDPGQGLRLIYYSQIVNDFQKGDIAEGYSVSREKKESFPLTVTSAQKNPTAFYLCASSRGQTGELFFGEGSRLTVL.

The rearrangement links TRBV13 to TRBJ2-3, with TRBD2 identical over 10 bases. This CDR3 is 15 amino acids long. Trimming took 4 bases from V and 2 from J; bases not matched to a gene: 3. The V gene's germline CDR1 is PRHDT and CDR2 FYEKMQ (reference sequence). The CDR3 bases are TGTGCCAGCAGCTCTAGCGGGAGTCCCACAGATACGCAGTATTTT. Protein sequence: CASSSSGSPTDTQYF.

V gene TRBV4-1 combines with J gene TRBJ2-7; 12 bases align to TRBD2. The length of the CDR3 is 15 residues. CDR1 is MGHRA, CDR2 YSYEKL, per germline. V trimming: 1 base; J trimming: 5 bases; junction bases outside the gene matches: 3. The CDR3 here is CASSQGGLAGNEQYF. The CDR3, as DNA: TGCGCCAGCAGCCAAGGCGGACTAGCGGGGAACGAGCAGTACTTC.

This rearrangement joins TRBV27 to TRBJ1-2; the D gene is possibly TRBD1 (5 bases). V was shortened by 8 bases and J by 8 bases, with 12 bases between the two germline ends. The germline V gene encodes CDR1 MNHEY and CDR2 SMNVEV (reference sequence). The CDR3 covers 11 residues. The CDR3 protein is CASLGGEGYTF. The DNA for the CDR3 is TGTGCCAGCCTAGGAGGGGAAGGCTACACCTTC.

The rearrangement uses TRBV30 and TRBJ1-1; D unresolved. V gave up 0 bases and J gave up 0 bases, with 8 bases separating them. This CDR3 has 14 amino acids. Germline V gives CDR1 GTSNPN, CDR2 SVGIG (reference sequence). CDR3 region: CAWSVGIVNTEAFF. The CDR3 DNA sequence: TGTGCCTGGAGTGTAGGAATCGTGAACACTGAAGCTTTCTTT.

The rearrangement joins TRBV27 to TRBJ1-5; D not resolved. V was cut by 7 bases and J by 2 bases, with 15 bases left in between. Looked up from germline, CDR1 is MNHEY and CDR2 is SMNVEV (reference sequence). The CDR3 runs 15 residues. CDR3 loop: CASIPTMGGNQPQHF. The CDR3 DNA reads TGTGCCAGCATCCCGACCATGGGCGGCAATCAGCCCCAGCATTTT.

CDR3 nucleotides: TGCAGTGTATCGGACAGGGTGCATGACACCTTC. Its protein is CSVSDRVHDTF. This chain uses TRBV20-1 with TRBJ1-2; 8 bases are a match to TRBD1. The CDR3 totals 11 residues. Germline V CDR1 and CDR2: DFQATT, SNEGSKA (reference sequence). The V segment lost 7 bases and the J segment 12 bases; nucleotides outside the gene matches: 10.

V usage is TRBV19 and J usage is TRBJ2-1; D gene ambiguous. V was pared by 3 bases and J by 1 base, with 10 bases between. Germline CDR1 LNHDA, CDR2 SQIVND (reference sequence). This CDR3 is built from 15 residues. The CDR3 DNA reads TGTGCCAGTAGTATTATGGCGGTATCCTACAATGAGCAGTTCTTC. Translated, it gives CASSIMAVSYNEQFF.

This clone turned up a few times. The chain carries TRBV6-5 and TRBJ2-7, with TRBD1 as a possible D gene (6 bases). The CDR3 runs to 15 residues. Trimming shortened V by 5 bases and J by 1 base, and 15 bases separated the two germline ends. Germline V gene sequence: CDR1 MNHEY, CDR2 SVGAGI. The CDR3: CASSPDSGESYEQYF. In DNA form, the CDR3 reads TGTGCCAGCAGTCCCGATTCAGGGGAGTCCTACGAGCAGTACTTC.

The J gene is TRBJ1-2, the V gene TRBV30, with TRBD1 matching over 9 bases. Germline V gives CDR1 GTSNPN, CDR2 SVGIG (reference sequence). The V gene end was trimmed by 3 bases and the J gene end by 4 bases; junction bases not matched to a gene: 3. CDR3 size: 13 residues. CDR3 nucleotide sequence: TGTGCCTGGAGCGCGACAGGGGGCTATGGCTACACCTTC. It yields the protein CAWSATGGYGYTF.

The rearrangement links TRBV4-1 to TRBJ1-1, with unresolved D. The CDR3 runs 13 residues. CDR1 and CDR2 (germline): MGHRA, YSYEKL. V was trimmed by 1 base and J by 1 base, leaving 4 bases between them. The CDR3 DNA follows: TGCGCCAGCAGCCAAGGGTGGAACACTGAAGCTTTCTTT. Translating gives CASSQGWNTEAFF.

The chain links TRBV1 to TRBJ1-2. TRBV1 is labeled a pseudogene. This CDR3 spans 16 amino acids. Here the CDR3 DNA reads TGCGCCAGCAGCCAAGATCCCCCAGACTTGGACTATGGCTACACCTTC. Protein sequence: CASSQDPPDLDYGYTF.

V gene TRBV4-1 combines with J gene TRBJ2-3; 7 bases are a match to TRBD1. Germline V gene data show CDR1 as MGHRA and CDR2 as YSYEKL. Losses at the gene ends were 4 bases for V and 0 bases for J; bases not matched to a gene: 13. This CDR3 region has 18 residues. CDR3 sequence reads: CASSPGTDPKPSTDTQYF. DNA for the CDR3: TGCGCCAGCAGCCCGGGGACAGATCCGAAACCTAGCACAGATACGCAGTATTTT.